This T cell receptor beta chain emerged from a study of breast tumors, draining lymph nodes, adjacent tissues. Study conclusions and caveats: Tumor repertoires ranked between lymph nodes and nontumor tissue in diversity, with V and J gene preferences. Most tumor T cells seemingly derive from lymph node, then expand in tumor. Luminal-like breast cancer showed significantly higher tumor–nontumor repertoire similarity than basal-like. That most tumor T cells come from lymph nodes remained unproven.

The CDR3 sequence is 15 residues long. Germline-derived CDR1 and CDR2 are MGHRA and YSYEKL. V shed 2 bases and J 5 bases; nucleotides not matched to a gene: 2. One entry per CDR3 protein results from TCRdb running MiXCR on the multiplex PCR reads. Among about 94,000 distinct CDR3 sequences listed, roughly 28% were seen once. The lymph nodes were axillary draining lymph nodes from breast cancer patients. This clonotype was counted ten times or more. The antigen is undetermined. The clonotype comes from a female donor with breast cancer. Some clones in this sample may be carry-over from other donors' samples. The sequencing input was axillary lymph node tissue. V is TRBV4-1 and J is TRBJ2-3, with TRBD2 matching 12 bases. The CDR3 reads CASSQPGLAGDTQYF. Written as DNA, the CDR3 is TGCGCCAGCAGCCAACCGGGACTAGCGGGAGATACGCAGTATTTT.